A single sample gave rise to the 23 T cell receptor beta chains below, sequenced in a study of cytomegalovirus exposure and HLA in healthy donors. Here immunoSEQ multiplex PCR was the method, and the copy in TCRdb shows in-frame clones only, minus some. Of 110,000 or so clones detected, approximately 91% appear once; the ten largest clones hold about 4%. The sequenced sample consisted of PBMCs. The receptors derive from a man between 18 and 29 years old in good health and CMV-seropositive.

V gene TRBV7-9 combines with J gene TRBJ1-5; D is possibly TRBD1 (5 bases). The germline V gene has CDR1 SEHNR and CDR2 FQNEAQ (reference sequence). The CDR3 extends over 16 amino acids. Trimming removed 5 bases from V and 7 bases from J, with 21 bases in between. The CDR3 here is CASSGGGSLALQPQHF. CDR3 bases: TGTGCCAGCAGCGGCGGGGGTAGCCTAGCACTGCAGCCCCAGCATTTT.

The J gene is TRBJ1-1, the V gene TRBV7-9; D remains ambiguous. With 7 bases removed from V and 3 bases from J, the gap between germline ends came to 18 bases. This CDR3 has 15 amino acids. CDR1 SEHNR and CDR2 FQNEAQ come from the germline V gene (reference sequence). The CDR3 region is CASTLLGDFDTEAFF. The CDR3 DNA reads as TGTGCCAGCACCCTTTTGGGAGATTTCGACACTGAAGCTTTCTTT.

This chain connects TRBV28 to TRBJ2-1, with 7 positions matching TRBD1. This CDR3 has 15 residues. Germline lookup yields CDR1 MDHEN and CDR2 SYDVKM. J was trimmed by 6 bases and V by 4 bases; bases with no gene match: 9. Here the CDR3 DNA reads TGTGCCAGCAGTTCGCGTGGACAGGCGGGCAATGAGCAGTTCTTC. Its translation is CASSSRGQAGNEQFF.

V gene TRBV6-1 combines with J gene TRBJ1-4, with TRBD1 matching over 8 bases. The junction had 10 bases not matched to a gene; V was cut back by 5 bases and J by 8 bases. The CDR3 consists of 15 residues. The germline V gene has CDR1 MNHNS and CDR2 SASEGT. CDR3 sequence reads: CASSLQGAQEEKLFF. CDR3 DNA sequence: TGTGCCAGCAGTTTGCAGGGGGCGCAGGAAGAAAAACTGTTTTTT.

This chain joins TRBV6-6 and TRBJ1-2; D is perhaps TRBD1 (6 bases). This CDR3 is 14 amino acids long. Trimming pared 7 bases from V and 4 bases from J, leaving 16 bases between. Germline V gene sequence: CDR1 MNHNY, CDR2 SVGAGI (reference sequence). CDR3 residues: CASTPRGAAYGYTF. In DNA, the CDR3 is TGTGCCAGCACCCCCCGGGGGGCGGCCTATGGCTACACCTTC.

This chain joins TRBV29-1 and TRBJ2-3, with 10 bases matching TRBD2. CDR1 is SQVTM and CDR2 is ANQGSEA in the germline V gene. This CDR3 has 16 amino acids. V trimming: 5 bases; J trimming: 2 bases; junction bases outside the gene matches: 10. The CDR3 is CSVPMTSGFSTDTQYF. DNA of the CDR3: TGCAGCGTTCCCATGACTAGCGGGTTCTCCACAGATACGCAGTATTTT.

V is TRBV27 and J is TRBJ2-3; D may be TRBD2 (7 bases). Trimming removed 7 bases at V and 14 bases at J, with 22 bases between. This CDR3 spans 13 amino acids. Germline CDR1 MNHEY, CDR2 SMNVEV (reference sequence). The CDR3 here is CASTSFRGGSPYF. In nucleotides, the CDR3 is TGTGCCAGCACCTCCTTTAGGGGGGGGTCTCCGTATTTT.

CDR3 sequence (DNA): TGCGCCAGCAGCTGGACAGGGAGGACCTACGAGCAGTACTTC. Residues: CASSWTGRTYEQYF. The V and J genes are TRBV5-1 and TRBJ2-7; 8 bases are a match to TRBD1. The ends lost 3 bases at V and 2 bases at J; junction bases unmatched: 4. Germline-derived CDR1 and CDR2 are SGHRS and YFSETQ. The length of the CDR3 is 14 residues.

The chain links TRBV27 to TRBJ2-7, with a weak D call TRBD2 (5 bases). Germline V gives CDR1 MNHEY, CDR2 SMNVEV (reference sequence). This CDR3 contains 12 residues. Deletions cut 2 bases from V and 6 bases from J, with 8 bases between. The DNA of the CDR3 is TGTGCCAGCAGTTTAAAAGGGAGCGAGCAGTACTTC. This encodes CASSLKGSEQYF.

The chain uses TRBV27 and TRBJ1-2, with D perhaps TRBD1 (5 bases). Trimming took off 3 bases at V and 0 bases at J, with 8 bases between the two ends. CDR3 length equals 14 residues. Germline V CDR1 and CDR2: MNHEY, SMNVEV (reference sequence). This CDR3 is CASSFQGANYGYTF. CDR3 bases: TGTGCCAGCAGTTTTCAAGGGGCTAACTATGGCTACACCTTC.

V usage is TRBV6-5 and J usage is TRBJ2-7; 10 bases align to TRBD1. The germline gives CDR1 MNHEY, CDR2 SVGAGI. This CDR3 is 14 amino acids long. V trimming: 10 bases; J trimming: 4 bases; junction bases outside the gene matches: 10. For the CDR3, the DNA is TGTGCCACCAAAAGGGACAGGGGTGTGTACGAGCAGTACTTC. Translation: CATKRDRGVYEQYF.

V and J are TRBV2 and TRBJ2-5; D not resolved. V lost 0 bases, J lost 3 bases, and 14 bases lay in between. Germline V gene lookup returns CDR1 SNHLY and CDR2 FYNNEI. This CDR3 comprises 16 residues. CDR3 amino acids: CASSEAVGQAKETQYF. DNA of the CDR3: TGTGCCAGCAGTGAAGCTGTTGGGCAGGCAAAAGAGACCCAGTACTTC.

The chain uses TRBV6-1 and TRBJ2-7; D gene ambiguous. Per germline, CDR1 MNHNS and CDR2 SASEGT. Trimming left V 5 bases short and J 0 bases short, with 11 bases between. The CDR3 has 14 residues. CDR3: CASSSGRSSYEQYF. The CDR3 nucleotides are TGTGCCAGCAGTTCGGGTAGGAGCTCCTACGAGCAGTACTTC.

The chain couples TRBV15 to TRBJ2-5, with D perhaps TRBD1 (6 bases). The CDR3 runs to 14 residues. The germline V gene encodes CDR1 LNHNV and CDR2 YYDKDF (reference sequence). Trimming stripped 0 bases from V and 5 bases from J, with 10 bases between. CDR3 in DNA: TGTGCCACCAGCAGAGATACAGGGTGGGAGACCCAGTACTTC. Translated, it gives CATSRDTGWETQYF.

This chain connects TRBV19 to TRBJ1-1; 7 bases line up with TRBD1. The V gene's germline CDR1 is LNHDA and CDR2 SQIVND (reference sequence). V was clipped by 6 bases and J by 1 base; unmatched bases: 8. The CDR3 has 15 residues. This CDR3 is CASRLRGQENTEAFF. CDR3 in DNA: TGTGCCAGTAGATTGAGAGGACAGGAGAACACTGAAGCTTTCTTT.

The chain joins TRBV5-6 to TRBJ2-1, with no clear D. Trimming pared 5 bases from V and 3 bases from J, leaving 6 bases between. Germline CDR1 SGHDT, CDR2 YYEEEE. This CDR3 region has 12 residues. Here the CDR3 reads CASSSFYNEQFF. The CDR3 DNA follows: TGTGCCAGCAGTTCTTTCTACAATGAGCAGTTCTTC. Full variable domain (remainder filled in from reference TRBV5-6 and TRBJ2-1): DAGVTQSPTHLIKTRGQQVTLRCSPKSGHDTVSWYQQALGQGPQFIFQYYEEEERQRGNFPDRFSGHQFPNYSSELNVNALLLGDSALYLCASSSFYNEQFFGPGTRLTVL.

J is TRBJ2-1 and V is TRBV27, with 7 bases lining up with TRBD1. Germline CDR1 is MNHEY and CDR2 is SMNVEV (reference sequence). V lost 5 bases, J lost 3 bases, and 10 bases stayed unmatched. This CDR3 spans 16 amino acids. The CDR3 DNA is TGTGCCAGCAGTCCATTAACAGGGGATCTCTACAATGAGCAGTTCTTC. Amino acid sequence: CASSPLTGDLYNEQFF.

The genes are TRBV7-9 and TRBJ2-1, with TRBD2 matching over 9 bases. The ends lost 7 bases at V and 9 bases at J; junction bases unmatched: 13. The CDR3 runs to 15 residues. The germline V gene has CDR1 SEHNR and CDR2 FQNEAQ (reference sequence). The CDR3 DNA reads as TGTGCCAGCACCGAAGGGACTAGCCCAAATGGTGAGCAGTTCTTC. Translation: CASTEGTSPNGEQFF. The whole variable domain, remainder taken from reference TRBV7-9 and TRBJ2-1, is DTGVSQNPRHKITKRGQNVTFRCDPISEHNRLYWYRQTLGQGPEFLTYFQNEAQLEKSRLLSDRFSAERPKGSFSTLEIQRTEQGDSAMYLCASTEGTSPNGEQFFGPGTRLTVL.

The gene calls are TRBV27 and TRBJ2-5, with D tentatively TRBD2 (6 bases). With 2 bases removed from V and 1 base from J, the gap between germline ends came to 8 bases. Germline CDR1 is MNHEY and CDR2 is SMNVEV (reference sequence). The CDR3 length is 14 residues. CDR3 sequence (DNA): TGTGCCAGCAGTTTAGGCGGGACCCAAGAGACCCAGTACTTC. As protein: CASSLGGTQETQYF.

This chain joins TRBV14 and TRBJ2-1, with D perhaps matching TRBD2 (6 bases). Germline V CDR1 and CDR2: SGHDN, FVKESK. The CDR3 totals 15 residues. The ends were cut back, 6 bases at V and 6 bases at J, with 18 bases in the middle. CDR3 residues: CASRGTAGGLNEQFF. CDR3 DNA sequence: TGTGCCAGCAGGGGGACTGCCGGGGGTCTCAATGAGCAGTTCTTC.

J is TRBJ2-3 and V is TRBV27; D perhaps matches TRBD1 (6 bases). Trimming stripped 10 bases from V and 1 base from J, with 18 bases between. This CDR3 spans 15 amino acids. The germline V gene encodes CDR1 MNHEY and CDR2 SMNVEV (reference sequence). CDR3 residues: CATRETDRGTDTQYF. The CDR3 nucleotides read TGTGCCACTCGAGAAACGGACAGAGGCACAGATACGCAGTATTTT.

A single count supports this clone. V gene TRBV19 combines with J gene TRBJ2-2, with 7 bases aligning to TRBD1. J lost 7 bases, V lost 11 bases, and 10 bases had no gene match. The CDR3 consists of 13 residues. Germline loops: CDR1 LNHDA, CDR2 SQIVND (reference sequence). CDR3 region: CAGQGVQNGELFF. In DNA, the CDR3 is TGTGCCGGCCAGGGGGTTCAGAACGGGGAGCTGTTTTTT.

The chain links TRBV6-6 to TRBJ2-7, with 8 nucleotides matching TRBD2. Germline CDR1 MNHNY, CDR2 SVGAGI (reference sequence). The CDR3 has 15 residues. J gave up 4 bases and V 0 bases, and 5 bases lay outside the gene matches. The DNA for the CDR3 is TGTGCCAGCAGTTACTCCGGGGGGGGTCCGTACGAGCAGTACTTC. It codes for CASSYSGGGPYEQYF.